This TCR beta chain is from a study of molecular identifiers for immune sequencing clone quantification. Sorted naive CD8 T cells were those defined as CD8+CD4-CCR7+CD45RA+. Germline CDR1 and CDR2: MNHEY and SVGEGT. CDR3 size: 13 residues. The V gene lost 6 bases and the J gene lost 3 bases, with 9 bases spanning the gap. TCR libraries were built in bulk with a published protocol and specific TCR primers. TCRdb re-called the PCR reads through MiXCR, storing one row per CDR3 protein. The table lists more than 300,000 distinct CDR3 sequences, over 20% of them singletons. The chain is built from TRBV6-2 or TRBV6-3 and TRBJ2-1; a possible D gene is TRBD2 (6 bases). Sequenced input: naive CD8+ T cells from blood, with Jurkat cell RNA spiked in. Specified subset: FACS-sorted CD8+CD4-CCR7+CD45RA+ naive T cells. This sequence was found in a human donor in good health. Some libraries in this study had Jurkat cell RNA spiked in. CDR3 region: CASRGLGYNEQFF. The CDR3 DNA sequence: TGTGCCAGCAGGGGACTGGGCTACAATGAGCAGTTCTTC.